The present TCR beta chain was sequenced within a study of T cell responses to AZD1222 COVID-19 vaccine. Study-wide results and limits: None of the repertoires were sampled until the peak T cell response had passed. Spike-spanning, vaccine-associated CD4 TCRs were dominant at 160-218 and 743-854.

About this clone: The antigen remains unidentified.

CDR3 length: 13 residues. V lost 4 bases and J 4 bases, leaving 10 bases between the germline ends. CDR1 is LGHDT, CDR2 YNNKEL, per germline (reference sequence). Sequencing used immunoSEQ multiplex PCR; TCRdb keeps in-frame clones, though not all of them. The sample has 100,000 to 150,000 clones; roughly 91% are singletons. This specimen consisted of peripheral blood, obtained on day 0 of MenACWY control vaccination. The clonotype was recovered from an adult in good health. The chain carries TRBV3-1 (or the pseudogene TRBV3-2) and TRBJ1-1; TRBD1 is a possible D gene (6 bases). CDR3 nucleotides: TGTGCCAGCAGCCCTACAGGGTCCACTGAAGCTTTCTTT. Amino acids: CASSPTGSTEAFF.